This is a list of T cell receptor beta chains from one sample in a study of graft-versus-host responses after intestinal transplantation. These receptors' antigens are unknown. Clones were read by immunoSEQ multiplex PCR, and TCRdb kept only the in-frame ones, dropping some. The sample shows 38,000 or so clones, roughly 95% of them seen only once. Specimen: unstimulated CD8+ T cells sorted from spleen or lymph node cells, collected before transplant. All receptors derive from a human donor who was the organ donor for an intestinal transplant. Both conserved end residues are part of each CDR3. A D gene is named only where the DNA matches it firmly. The size field is filled for only some rows; it gives once, few, many or a size class.

v_gene	d_gene	abundance	j_gene	CDR3nt	CDR3aa
TRBV7-9	TRBD1	.	TRBJ1-2	TGTGCCAGCACCTCATCCGGGACAGATGGCTACACCTTC	CASTSSGTDGYTF
TRBV5-4	.	.	TRBJ2-2	TGTGCCAGCAGCTTGCTCCCGAACACCGGGGAGCTGTTTTTT	CASSLLPNTGELFF
TRBV9	TRBD1	.	TRBJ1-2	TGTGCCAGCAGCGTAAATAGGGGACAGGGTTTGGGTGGCTACACCTTC	CASSVNRGQGLGGYTF
TRBV7-9	TRBD1	.	TRBJ1-1	TGTGCCAGCAGCTTACAGGTGGACAGGGTACCCGAAGCTTTCTTT	CASSLQVDRVPEAFF
TRBV19	.	.	TRBJ2-1	TGTGCCAGTAGTATTCAGGACTTCCCGTACAATGAGCAGTTCTTC	CASSIQDFPYNEQFF
TRBV15	.	.	TRBJ1-1	TGTGCCACCAGCTCCCCGAGGGGCGGGGGGCACTATGCTGTCCTGGCTTTCTTT	CATSSPRGGGHYAVLAFF
TRBV4-1	.	.	TRBJ1-1	TGCGCCAGCAGCCAAAATCTGGGACGGACTGAAGCTTTCTTT	CASSQNLGRTEAFF
TRBV4-1	TRBD2	.	TRBJ2-7	TGCGCCAGCAGCCAACACCCAGGGACTAGCTCCTACGAGCAGTACTTC	CASSQHPGTSSYEQYF
TRBV29-1	TRBD1	.	TRBJ2-7	TGCAGCGTTGAGATACCCAAATACAGGGGGCTTTATTACGAGCAGTACTTC	CSVEIPKYRGLYYEQYF
TRBV29-1	.	.	TRBJ1-1	TGCAGCGTTTGTGCTCCTCGGGGGGAGGGGACTGAAGCTTTCTTT	CSVCAPRGEGTEAFF
TRBV27	TRBD2	.	TRBJ2-1	TGTGCCAGCAGTCCGCGGGGGGCCTACTACAATGAGCAGTTCTTC	CASSPRGAYYNEQFF
TRBV6-5	TRBD1	.	TRBJ1-5	TGTGCCAGCAGTTACTCAGGACAGGGGGATCAGCCCCAGCATTTT	CASSYSGQGDQPQHF
TRBV9	.	once	TRBJ2-2	TGTGCCAGCAGCGTAGATGGCGGTCCGAACACCGGGGAGCTGTTTTTT	CASSVDGGPNTGELFF
TRBV27	.	.	TRBJ2-7	TGTGCCAGCAGTTTCCCGGGAACCGAGCAGTACTTC	CASSFPGTEQYF
TRBV28	TRBD1	.	TRBJ2-7	TGTGCCAGCAGTTTTCCGGGACAGAAATACGAGCAGTACTTC	CASSFPGQKYEQYF
TRBV7-2	.	.	TRBJ2-3	TGTGCCAGCAGCTTAGAAGGGGCTAGCACAGATACGCAGTATTTT	CASSLEGASTDTQYF
TRBV5-6	.	.	TRBJ2-5	TGTGCCAGCAGCTTTGGGTCATCAGCGGAGACCCAGTACTTC	CASSFGSSAETQYF
TRBV9	TRBD1	.	TRBJ1-2	TGTGCCAGCAGCGTCCGACAGGGCGGGATAGAGGGCTACACCTTC	CASSVRQGGIEGYTF
TRBV19	TRBD2	.	TRBJ2-3	TGTGCCAGTAGCGGGGGAGGGACAGATACGCAGTATTTT	CASSGGGTDTQYF
TRBV10-3	TRBD1	.	TRBJ1-3	TGTGCCATCAGTGGGAAATGGGACAGCCCAACCCATAACTCTGGAAACACCATATATTTT	CAISGKWDSPTHNSGNTIYF
TRBV27	TRBD1	.	TRBJ1-1	TGTGCCAGCAGCTCGGGACAGGCGGTCGAAGCTTTCTTT	CASSSGQAVEAFF
TRBV29-1	TRBD1	.	TRBJ1-2	TGCAGCGTTGAGACGTGGTTTGGGACAGGGGATAACTATGGCTACACCTTC	CSVETWFGTGDNYGYTF
TRBV10-3	TRBD1	.	TRBJ2-7	TGTGCCACCGAACGACAGGGAGACGGGGAGCAGTACTTC	CATERQGDGEQYF
TRBV5-8	.	.	TRBJ1-4	TGTGCCAGCAGCTTAAGCCCGTTGGGATATGAAAAACTGTTTTTT	CASSLSPLGYEKLFF
TRBV6-5	.	.	TRBJ1-1	TGTGCCAGCAGTGAGACCACTGAAGCTTTCTTT	CASSETTEAFF
TRBV4-3	.	.	TRBJ1-1	TGCGCCAGCAGCCCAATTATGTCGGGGGAAGCTTTCTTT	CASSPIMSGEAFF
TRBV4-2	.	once	TRBJ2-6	TGTGCCAGCAGCCAAGAGTCAGGGAGTGGGGCCAACGTCCTGACTTTC	CASSQESGSGANVLTF
TRBV15	TRBD1	.	TRBJ1-1	TGTGCCACCAGCAGTTGGACAGGGAACACTGAAGCTTTCTTT	CATSSWTGNTEAFF
TRBV28	TRBD2	.	TRBJ2-2	TGTGCCAGCAGTTTATTTACACAGCGGGGGACCGCGAACACCGGGGAGCTGTTTTTT	CASSLFTQRGTANTGELFF
TRBV5-6	TRBD2	.	TRBJ2-7	TGTGCCAGCAGCTTTTCCCCCCGGTTTAGCGGGGCAAGTTCGTACGAGCAGTACTTC	CASSFSPRFSGASSYEQYF
TRBV30	.	.	TRBJ2-2	TGTGCCTGGAGTGTACTAGATCCCCTGGGGGAGCTGTTTTTT	CAWSVLDPLGELFF
TRBV15	TRBD1	.	TRBJ2-5	TGTGCCACCAGCAGAGTTTGGAGACAGGGGTATGCAGGGGAGACCCAGTACTTC	CATSRVWRQGYAGETQYF
TRBV18	TRBD1	.	TRBJ2-7	TGTGCCAGCTCAATAACCCGGGACAGATCCTACGAGCAGTACTTC	CASSITRDRSYEQYF
TRBV12-2	.	.	TRBJ2-3	TGTGCAAGTCGCTTAGGTCCAAAAGATATATATAATCCGCAGTATTTT	CASRLGPKDIYNPQYF
TRBV9	.	.	TRBJ2-7	TGTGCCAGCAGCGAGGTTTCCTACGAGCAGTACTTC	CASSEVSYEQYF
TRBV4-1	.	.	TRBJ1-2	TGCGCCAGCAGCCTACGCCTGGGGGATGGTGGCTACACCTTC	CASSLRLGDGGYTF
TRBV6-1	TRBD1	.	TRBJ2-7	TGTGCCAGCAGTGCGCCGGGACAGGGGGCCTACGAGCAGTACTTC	CASSAPGQGAYEQYF
TRBV27	.	.	TRBJ2-2	TGTGCCAGCAGTTTACAGGGTGGCGGGGAGCTGTTTTTT	CASSLQGGGELFF
TRBV6-6	.	once	TRBJ1-2	TGTGCCAGCAGTTACGGGAGGTTCTATGGCTACACCTTC	CASSYGRFYGYTF
TRBV7-8	.	.	TRBJ2-3	TGTGCCAGCAGCTCCCGACTACTCACAGATACGCAGTATTTT	CASSSRLLTDTQYF
TRBV7-9	.	.	TRBJ1-1	TGTGCCAGCAGCCATGGCGACAGATTGAACACTGAAGCTTTCTTT	CASSHGDRLNTEAFF
TRBV6-5	.	few	TRBJ2-5	TGTGCCAGCAGTGAGGATCCTAGGGAGACCCAGTACTTC	CASSEDPRETQYF
TRBV7-9	.	.	TRBJ2-7	TGTGCCAGCAGCCCCGGAGGAGAGTGGCCGGCCTACGAGCAGTACTTC	CASSPGGEWPAYEQYF
TRBV7-9	.	.	TRBJ1-2	TGTGCCAGCAGCTTCGCAGGGGCGTCTAACTATGGCTACACCTTC	CASSFAGASNYGYTF
TRBV19	TRBD1	.	TRBJ2-7	TGTGCCAGTAGTACCCGGACAGGAATCAACGAGCAGTACTTC	CASSTRTGINEQYF
TRBV4-3	.	.	TRBJ2-7	TGCGCCAGCAGCCAAACTGGGCGTTGGGACTACGAGCAGTACTTC	CASSQTGRWDYEQYF
TRBV5-4	.	.	TRBJ1-5	TGTGCCAGCAGCTTGGTCCGGGGAGGTCAGACTCGGGATCAGCCCCAGCATTTT	CASSLVRGGQTRDQPQHF
TRBV2	TRBD1	.	TRBJ2-7	TGTGCCAGAGGGGACAGGGGAACCGAGCAGTACTTC	CARGDRGTEQYF
TRBV4-3	.	.	TRBJ1-5	TGCGCCAGCAGCCAAGATCGTTTCCAGGGCCATCAGCCCCAGCATTTT	CASSQDRFQGHQPQHF
TRBV12-5	TRBD1	.	TRBJ1-2	TGTGCTAGTGGCGACAGGGAGAGGAATAGCTATGGCTACACCTTC	CASGDRERNSYGYTF
TRBV27	TRBD1	.	TRBJ1-1	TGTGCCAGCCCCCGGACAGGGGGCAAGGGGACTGAAGCTTTCTTT	CASPRTGGKGTEAFF
TRBV7-9	.	.	TRBJ1-3	TGTGCCAGCAGCTTAGCAGCTGGAAACACCATATATTTT	CASSLAAGNTIYF
TRBV7-3	TRBD1	.	TRBJ1-1	TGTGCCAGCAGCTTAACAGGGACAGCTGAAGCTTTCTTT	CASSLTGTAEAFF
TRBV5-8	.	.	TRBJ1-1	TGTGCCAGCAGCCCTAGGATCGCAGGGGACACTGAAGCTTTCTTT	CASSPRIAGDTEAFF